This T cell receptor (beta chain) was identified during a study of post-analysis software for immune sequencing data. Broader study findings: In patients, a few TRBV segments were more frequent than in controls, with TRBV5-6, TRBV5-1 and TRBV20-1 among them.

Notes on this clonotype: Its antigen is undetermined.

Germline lookup yields CDR1 SGHRS and CDR2 YFSETQ. V shed 0 bases and J shed 2 bases, with 9 bases lying between them. The CDR3 extends over 14 amino acids. Each TCR beta cDNA library carried unique molecular identifiers. TCRdb processed the PCR reads anew with MiXCR; each CDR3 protein has one entry. Of over 700,000 distinct CDR3 sequences listed, roughly 30% are singletons. V and J are TRBV5-1 and TRBJ2-7, with D unclear. The sequenced sample consisted of blood. The clonotype originates from a girl between 5 and 17 years old with multiple sclerosis. DNA of the CDR3: TGCGCCAGCAGCTTGGACCGGAACGCCTACGAGCAGTACTTC. Its protein is CASSLDRNAYEQYF.